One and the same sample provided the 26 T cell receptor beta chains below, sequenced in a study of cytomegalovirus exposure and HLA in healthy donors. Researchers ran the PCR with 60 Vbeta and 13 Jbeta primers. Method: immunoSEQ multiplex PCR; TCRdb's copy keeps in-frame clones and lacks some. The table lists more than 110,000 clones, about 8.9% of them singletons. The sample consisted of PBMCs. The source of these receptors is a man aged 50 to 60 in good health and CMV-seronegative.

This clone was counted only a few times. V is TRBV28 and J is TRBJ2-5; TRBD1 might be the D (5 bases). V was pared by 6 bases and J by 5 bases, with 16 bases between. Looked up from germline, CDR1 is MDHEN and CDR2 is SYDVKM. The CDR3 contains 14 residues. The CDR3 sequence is CASRDKKVWETQYF. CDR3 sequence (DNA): TGTGCCAGCAGGGACAAAAAGGTCTGGGAGACCCAGTACTTC.

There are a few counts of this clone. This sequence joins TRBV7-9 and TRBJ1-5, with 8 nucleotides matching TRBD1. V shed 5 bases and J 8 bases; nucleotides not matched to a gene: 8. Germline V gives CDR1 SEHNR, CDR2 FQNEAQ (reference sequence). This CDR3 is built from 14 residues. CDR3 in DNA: TGTGCCAGCAGCAGGACAGGGACGAGGGAGCCCCAGCATTTT. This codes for CASSRTGTREPQHF.

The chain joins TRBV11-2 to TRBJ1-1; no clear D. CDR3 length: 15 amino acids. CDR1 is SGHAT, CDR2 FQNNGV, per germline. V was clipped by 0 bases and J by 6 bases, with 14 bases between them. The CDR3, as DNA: TGTGCCAGCAGCTTAGAAACATTTAGAGGCGCTGAAGCTTTCTTT. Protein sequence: CASSLETFRGAEAFF.

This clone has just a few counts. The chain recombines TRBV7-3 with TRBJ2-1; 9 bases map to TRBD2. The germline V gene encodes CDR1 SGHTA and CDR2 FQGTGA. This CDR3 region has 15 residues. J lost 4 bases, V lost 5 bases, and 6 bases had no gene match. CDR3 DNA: TGTGCCAGCAGCGGTGGGCTAGCGGGATACAATGAGCAGTTCTTC. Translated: CASSGGLAGYNEQFF.

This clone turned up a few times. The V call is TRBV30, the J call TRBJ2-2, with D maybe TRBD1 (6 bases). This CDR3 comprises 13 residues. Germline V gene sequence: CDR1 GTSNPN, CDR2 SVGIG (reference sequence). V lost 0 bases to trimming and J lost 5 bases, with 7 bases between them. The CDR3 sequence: CAWSVRGTGELFF. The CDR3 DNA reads TGTGCCTGGAGTGTGAGGGGGACCGGGGAGCTGTTTTTT.

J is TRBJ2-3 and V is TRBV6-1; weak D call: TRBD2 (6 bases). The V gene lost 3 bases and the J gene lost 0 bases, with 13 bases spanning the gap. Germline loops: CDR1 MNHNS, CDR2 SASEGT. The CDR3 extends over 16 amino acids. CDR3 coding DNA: TGTGCCAGCAGTGAGGTTTCCGCGGGAAGCACAGATACGCAGTATTTT. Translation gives CASSEVSAGSTDTQYF.

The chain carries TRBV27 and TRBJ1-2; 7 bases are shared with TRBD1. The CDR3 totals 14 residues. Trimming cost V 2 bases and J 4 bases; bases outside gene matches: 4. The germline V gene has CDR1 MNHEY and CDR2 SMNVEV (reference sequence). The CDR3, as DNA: TGTGCCAGCAGTTTACGGGCAGGGGGCTATGGCTACACCTTC. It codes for CASSLRAGGYGYTF.

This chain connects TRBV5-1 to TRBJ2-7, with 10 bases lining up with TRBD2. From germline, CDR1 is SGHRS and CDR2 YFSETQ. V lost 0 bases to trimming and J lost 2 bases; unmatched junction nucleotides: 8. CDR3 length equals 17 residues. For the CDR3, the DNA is TGCGCCAGCAGCTTGGGGACTAGCGGTGCCTGGACCTACGAGCAGTACTTC. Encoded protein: CASSLGTSGAWTYEQYF.

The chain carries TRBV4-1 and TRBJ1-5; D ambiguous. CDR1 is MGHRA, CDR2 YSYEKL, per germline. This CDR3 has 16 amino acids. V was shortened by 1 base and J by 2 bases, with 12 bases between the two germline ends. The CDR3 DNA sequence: TGCGCCAGCAGCCAAGGATCCTACTATGGCAATCAGCCCCAGCATTTT. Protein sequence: CASSQGSYYGNQPQHF.

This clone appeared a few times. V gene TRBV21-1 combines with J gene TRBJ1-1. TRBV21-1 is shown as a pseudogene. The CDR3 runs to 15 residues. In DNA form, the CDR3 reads TGTGCCAGCAGCAAAGGACAAGGGCGGGAGGCTGAAGCTTTCTTT. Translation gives CASSKGQGREAEAFF.

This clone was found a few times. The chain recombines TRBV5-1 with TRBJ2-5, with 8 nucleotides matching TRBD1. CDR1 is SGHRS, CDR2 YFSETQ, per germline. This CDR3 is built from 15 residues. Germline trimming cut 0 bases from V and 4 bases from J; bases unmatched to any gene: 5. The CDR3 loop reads CASSLVTRGPETQYF. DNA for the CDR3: TGCGCCAGCAGCTTGGTAACCAGGGGGCCAGAGACCCAGTACTTC.

The CDR3 DNA sequence: TGTGCCAGCTCACCCACAATGACAGGGATCACTGAAGCTTTCTTT. Its protein is CASSPTMTGITEAFF. The rearrangement links TRBV18 to TRBJ1-1; 7 bases line up with TRBD1. CDR1 and CDR2 from the germline V gene are KGHSH and LQKENI. V dropped 3 bases and J dropped 4; count of bases not matched to a gene: 8. The CDR3 has 15 amino acids.

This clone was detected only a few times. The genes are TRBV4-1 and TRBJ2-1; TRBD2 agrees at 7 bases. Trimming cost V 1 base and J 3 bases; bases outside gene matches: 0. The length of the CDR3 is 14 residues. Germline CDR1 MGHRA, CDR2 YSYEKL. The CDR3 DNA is TGCGCCAGCAGCCAAGGGGACTACTACAATGAGCAGTTCTTC. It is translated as CASSQGDYYNEQFF.

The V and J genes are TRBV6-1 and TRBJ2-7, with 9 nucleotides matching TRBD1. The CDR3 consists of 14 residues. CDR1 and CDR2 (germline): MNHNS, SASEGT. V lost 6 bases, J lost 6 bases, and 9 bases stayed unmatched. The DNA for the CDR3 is TGTGCCAGCAGCGTGGACAGGGGCCAGGTCGAGCAGTACTTC. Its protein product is CASSVDRGQVEQYF.

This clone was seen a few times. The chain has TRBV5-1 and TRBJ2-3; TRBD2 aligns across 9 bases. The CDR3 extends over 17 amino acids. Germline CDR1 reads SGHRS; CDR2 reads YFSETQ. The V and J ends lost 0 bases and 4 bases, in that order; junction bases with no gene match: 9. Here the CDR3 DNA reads TGCGCCAGCAGCTTGGTTGGTAGCGGGAGAGGCGCAGATACGCAGTATTTT. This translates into CASSLVGSGRGADTQYF.

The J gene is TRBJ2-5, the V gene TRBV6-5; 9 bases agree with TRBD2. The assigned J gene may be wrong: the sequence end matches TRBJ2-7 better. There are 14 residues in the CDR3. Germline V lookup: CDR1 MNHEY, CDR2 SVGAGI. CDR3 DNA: TGTGCCAGCAGCCTCAGCGGGGGGACCTACGAGCAGTACTTC. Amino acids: CASSLSGGTYEQYF.

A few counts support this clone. In DNA, the CDR3 is TGTGCCACCAGCAGGGGAGGACAGGGGAGGTATGGCTACACCTTC. It yields the protein CATSRGGQGRYGYTF. The chain combines TRBV15 with TRBJ1-2, with TRBD1 matching 9 bases. V lost 3 bases to trimming and J lost 5 bases; unmatched junction nucleotides: 7. Germline V gene data show CDR1 as LNHNV and CDR2 as YYDKDF (reference sequence). The CDR3 extends over 15 amino acids.

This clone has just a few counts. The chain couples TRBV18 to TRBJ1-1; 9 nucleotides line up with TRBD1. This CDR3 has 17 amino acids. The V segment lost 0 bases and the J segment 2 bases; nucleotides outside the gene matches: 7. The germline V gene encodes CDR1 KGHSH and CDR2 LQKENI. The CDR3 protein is CASSPPTGGASNTEAFF. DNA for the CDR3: TGTGCCAGCTCACCACCAACAGGGGGCGCATCAAACACTGAAGCTTTCTTT.

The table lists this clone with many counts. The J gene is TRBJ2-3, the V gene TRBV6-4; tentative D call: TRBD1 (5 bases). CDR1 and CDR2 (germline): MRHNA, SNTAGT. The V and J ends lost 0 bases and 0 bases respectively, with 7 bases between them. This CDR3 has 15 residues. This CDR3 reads CASSDSPGSTDTQYF. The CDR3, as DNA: TGTGCCAGCAGTGACTCGCCAGGGAGCACAGATACGCAGTATTTT.

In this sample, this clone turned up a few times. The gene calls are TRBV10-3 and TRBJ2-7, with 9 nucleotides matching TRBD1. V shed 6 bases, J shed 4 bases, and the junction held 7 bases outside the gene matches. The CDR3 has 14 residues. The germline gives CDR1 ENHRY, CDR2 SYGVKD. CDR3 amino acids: CAIRAPGQGYEQYF. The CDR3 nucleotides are TGTGCCATCAGAGCGCCGGGACAGGGATACGAGCAGTACTTC.

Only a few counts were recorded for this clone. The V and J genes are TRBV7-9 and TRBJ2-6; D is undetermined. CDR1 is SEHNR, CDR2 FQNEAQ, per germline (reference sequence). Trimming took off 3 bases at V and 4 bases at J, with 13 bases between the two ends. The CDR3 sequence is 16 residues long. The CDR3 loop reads CASSLGSFRGANVLTF. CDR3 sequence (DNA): TGTGCCAGCAGCTTGGGCAGTTTTCGCGGGGCCAACGTCCTGACTTTC.

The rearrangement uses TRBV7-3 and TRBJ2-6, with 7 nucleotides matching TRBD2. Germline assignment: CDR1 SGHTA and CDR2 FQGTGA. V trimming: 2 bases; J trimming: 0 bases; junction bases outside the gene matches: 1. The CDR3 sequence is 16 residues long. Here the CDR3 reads CASSLRGGSGANVLTF. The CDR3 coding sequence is TGTGCCAGCAGCTTACGCGGGGGCTCTGGGGCCAACGTCCTGACTTTC.

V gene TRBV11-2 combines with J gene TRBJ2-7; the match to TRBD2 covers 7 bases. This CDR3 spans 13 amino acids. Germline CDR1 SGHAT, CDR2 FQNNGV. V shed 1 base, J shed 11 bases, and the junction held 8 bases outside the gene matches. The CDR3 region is CASSLAPRGREYF. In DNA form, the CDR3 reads TGTGCCAGCAGCTTAGCTCCGAGAGGGAGGGAGTACTTC.

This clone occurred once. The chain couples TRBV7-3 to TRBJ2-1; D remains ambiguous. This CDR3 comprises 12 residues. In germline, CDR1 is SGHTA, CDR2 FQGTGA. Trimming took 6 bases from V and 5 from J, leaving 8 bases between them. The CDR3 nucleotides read TGTGCCAGCAGTACTCCGGACAATGAGCAGTTCTTC. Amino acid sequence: CASSTPDNEQFF.

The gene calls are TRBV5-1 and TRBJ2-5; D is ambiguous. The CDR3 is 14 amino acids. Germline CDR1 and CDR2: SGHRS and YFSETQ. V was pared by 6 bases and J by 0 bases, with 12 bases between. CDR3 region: CASTLRHDQETQYF. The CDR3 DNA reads TGCGCCAGCACCCTCAGACACGACCAAGAGACCCAGTACTTC.

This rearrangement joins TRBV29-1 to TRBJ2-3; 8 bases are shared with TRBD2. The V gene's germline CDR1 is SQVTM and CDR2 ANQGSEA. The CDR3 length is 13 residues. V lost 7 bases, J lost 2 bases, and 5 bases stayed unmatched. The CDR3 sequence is CSAIAGPTDTQYF. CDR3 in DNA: TGCAGCGCCATAGCGGGGCCCACAGATACGCAGTATTTT.